The 17 T cell receptor beta chains below come from one sample, sequenced in a study of blood T cell repertoires in COVID-19. Profiled with immunoSEQ multiplex PCR; TCRdb holds only in-frame clones, not every one. Among about 300,000 clones listed, more than 75% were seen once. The sequenced sample was peripheral blood. These receptors all come from a woman aged 50 to 60 with acute or convalescent COVID-19.

In this sample, this clone turned up a few times. The V gene is TRBV24-1, the J gene TRBJ1-4; possible D gene TRBD1, 5 bases. V was trimmed by 7 bases and J by 5 bases, leaving 16 bases between them. The V gene's germline CDR1 is KGHDR and CDR2 SFDVKD. The CDR3 runs to 15 residues. CDR3 region: CATSEAGGVNEKLFF. CDR3 nucleotides: TGTGCCACCAGCGAGGCTGGGGGGGTAAATGAAAAACTGTTTTTT.

The chain links TRBV27 to TRBJ2-7, with a tentative D call TRBD2 (5 bases). Trimming left V 3 bases short and J 3 bases short, with 9 bases between. CDR3 length equals 13 residues. In germline, CDR1 is MNHEY, CDR2 SMNVEV (reference sequence). CDR3 amino acids: CASSLTGSYEQYF. The CDR3, as DNA: TGTGCCAGCAGTTTGACGGGGAGCTACGAGCAGTACTTC.

This chain uses TRBV7-2 with TRBJ2-1, with 9 nucleotides matching TRBD1. With V trimmed by 4 bases and J by 10 bases, 14 bases remained unmatched. Germline CDR1 and CDR2: SGHTA and FQGNSA. The CDR3 totals 16 residues. DNA for the CDR3: TGTGCCAGCAGCTCGACCGGGACAGGGCTCTCGGTGGAGCAGTTCTTC. Amino acid sequence: CASSSTGTGLSVEQFF. Full variable domain (outside the CDR3, taken from reference TRBV7-2 and TRBJ2-1): GAGVSQSPSNKVTEKGKDVELRCDPISGHTALYWYRQSLGQGLEFLIYFQGNSAPDKSGLPSDRFSAERTGGSVSTLTIQRTQQEDSAVYLCASSSTGTGLSVEQFFGPGTRLTVL.

The CDR3 bases are TGTGCCAGCAGCTTAATGTCAGGACAGGGGGCCGACGGGGAGCTGTTTTTT. Translation gives CASSLMSGQGADGELFF. This rearrangement joins TRBV7-3 to TRBJ2-2; TRBD1 matches at 11 bases. The CDR3 extends over 17 amino acids. V was pared by 1 base and J by 7 bases, with 8 bases of the junction left unmatched. Germline CDR1 SGHTA, CDR2 FQGTGA. The whole variable domain, filled in from reference TRBV7-3 and TRBJ2-2, reads GAGVSQTPSNKVTEKGKYVELRCDPISGHTALYWYRQSLGQGPEFLIYFQGTGAADDSGLPNDRFFAVRPEGSVSTLKIQRTERGDSAVYLCASSLMSGQGADGELFFGEGSRLTVL.

This chain uses TRBV18 with TRBJ1-5, with 7 bases fitting TRBD1. This CDR3 has 15 residues. Losses at the gene ends were 2 bases for V and 8 bases for J; bases not matched to a gene: 9. From germline, CDR1 is KGHSH and CDR2 LQKENI. CDR3 DNA: TGTGCCAGCTCACCATTCCAGCGAACAGGGGAGCCCCAGCATTTT. It translates to CASSPFQRTGEPQHF.

This chain uses TRBV6-5 with TRBJ1-4, with TRBD1 matching over 8 bases. The CDR3 loop spans 10 amino acids. The germline gives CDR1 MNHEY, CDR2 SVGAGI. V lost 9 bases, J lost 14 bases, and 5 bases stayed unmatched. The CDR3 DNA reads TGTGCCAGTTATAGGACAGGGCTGTTTTTT. Translation: CASYRTGLFF.

This rearrangement joins TRBV19 to TRBJ1-2, with no clear D. Looked up from germline, CDR1 is LNHDA and CDR2 is SQIVND (reference sequence). Trimming shortened V by 5 bases and J by 8 bases, and 15 bases separated the two germline ends. This CDR3 spans 13 amino acids. CDR3 sequence: CASSPRQPGGYTF. The CDR3, as DNA: TGTGCCAGTAGTCCCCGTCAACCCGGGGGCTACACCTTC. Full variable domain (remainder filled in from reference TRBV19 and TRBJ1-2): DGGITQSPKYLFRKEGQNVTLSCEQNLNHDAMYWYRQDPGQGLRLIYYSQIVNDFQKGDIAEGYSVSREKKESFPLTVTSAQKNPTAFYLCASSPRQPGGYTFGSGTRLTVV.

This clone has just a few counts. The chain uses TRBV5-6 and TRBJ2-7, with D possibly TRBD1 on 5 matching bases. CDR1 and CDR2 (germline): SGHDT, YYEEEE. The CDR3 is 14 amino acids. V lost 0 bases and J 0 bases, leaving 7 bases between the germline ends. CDR3 residues: CASSLGQSSYEQYF. CDR3 bases: TGTGCCAGCAGCTTGGGACAGAGCTCCTACGAGCAGTACTTC.

The V call is TRBV7-2, the J call TRBJ1-6; 10 nucleotides agree with TRBD1. The germline CDR1 and CDR2 sequences are SGHTA and FQGNSA. Germline trimming cut 5 bases from V and 8 bases from J; bases unmatched to any gene: 6. CDR3 length equals 15 residues. CDR3 in amino acids: CASSPRDRGYSPLHF. CDR3 in DNA: TGTGCCAGCAGCCCCCGGGACAGGGGTTATTCACCCCTCCACTTT.

The rearrangement links TRBV10-3 to TRBJ1-6; D is unclear. V was trimmed by 7 bases and J by 8 bases, leaving 15 bases between them. This CDR3 has 14 residues. Looked up from germline, CDR1 is ENHRY and CDR2 is SYGVKD. This CDR3 reads CAITPVFTDSPLHF. In DNA form, the CDR3 reads TGTGCCATCACTCCGGTCTTTACCGATTCACCCCTCCACTTT.

The V gene is TRBV18, the J gene TRBJ1-4; 10 bases are shared with TRBD1. The CDR3 spans 14 residues. The V gene's germline CDR1 is KGHSH and CDR2 LQKENI. Trimming cost V 4 bases and J 5 bases; bases outside gene matches: 1. The CDR3 sequence: CASSRDRGNEKLFF. CDR3 bases: TGTGCCAGCTCACGGGACAGGGGAAATGAAAAACTGTTTTTT.

This sequence joins TRBV5-1 and TRBJ1-2, with 9 bases matching TRBD1. Germline assignment: CDR1 SGHRS and CDR2 YFSETQ. CDR3 length equals 17 residues. V shed 3 bases, J shed 1 base, and the junction held 10 bases outside the gene matches. The CDR3 coding sequence is TGCGCCAGCAGCTCCGATCCTGGACAGGGGAATAACTATGGCTACACCTTC. Residues: CASSSDPGQGNNYGYTF.

The chain is built from TRBV4-1 and TRBJ2-1; D is uncertain. The V gene's germline CDR1 is MGHRA and CDR2 YSYEKL. The CDR3 consists of 13 residues. The V end lost 1 base, the J end lost 7 bases, and 8 bases lay between the germline ends. The CDR3 coding sequence is TGCGCCAGCAGCCAAGTTTATGTAAATGAGCAGTTCTTC. Protein product: CASSQVYVNEQFF.

This chain joins TRBV5-1 and TRBJ1-3; tentative D call: TRBD1 (5 bases). Trimming shortened V by 2 bases and J by 1 base, and 19 bases separated the two germline ends. The CDR3 sequence is 18 residues long. Germline-derived CDR1 and CDR2 are SGHRS and YFSETQ. CDR3 coding DNA: TGCGCCAGCAGCTTCGGAAGGGCCCCCGGGGGATCTGGAAACACCATATATTTT. Its protein is CASSFGRAPGGSGNTIYF.

V gene TRBV5-1 combines with J gene TRBJ2-5; D is perhaps TRBD2 (5 bases). Trimming pared 0 bases from V and 4 bases from J, leaving 13 bases between. The CDR3 extends over 15 amino acids. The germline V gene has CDR1 SGHRS and CDR2 YFSETQ. CDR3 coding DNA: TGCGCCAGCAGCTTGGTGGGCGGAGGAATAGAGACCCAGTACTTC. Translation: CASSLVGGGIETQYF.

This chain links TRBV28 with TRBJ1-5, with D unclear. V lost 3 bases and J 2 bases, leaving 8 bases between the germline ends. The CDR3 length is 14 residues. CDR1 is MDHEN and CDR2 is SYDVKM in the germline V gene. The CDR3 region is CASSFESRNQPQHF. CDR3 sequence (DNA): TGTGCCAGCAGTTTTGAGAGTCGCAATCAGCCCCAGCATTTT.

The rearrangement uses TRBV27 and TRBJ2-2; D not certain. V lost 6 bases and J 8 bases, leaving 10 bases between the germline ends. CDR3 size: 12 residues. Germline V lookup: CDR1 MNHEY, CDR2 SMNVEV (reference sequence). CDR3 coding DNA: TGTGCCAGCAGCCACCCGGAGGGGGAGCTGTTTTTT. Encoded protein: CASSHPEGELFF.